This T cell receptor beta chain was recorded in a study of human thymus T cells (TCRdb year 2020). Context from the whole study: TCR alpha and beta repertoires from about 8 infant thymus samples and four related peripheral blood samples were characterized in the study. The infant donors were about 6 to 244 days old, and the cohort included more than five males and a couple of females.

Thymus tissue was collected as surgical resects that were removed during corrective cardiac surgery. Donors were immunologically healthy infants undergoing open corrective cardiac surgery for congenital heart defects in Finland. Thymocytes were freed from the tissue by mechanical means and kept at -70 degrees C as pellets of roughly 9-34 million cells. A QIAsymphony instrument was used to extract genomic DNA from the frozen cell pellets. On this clone: What this receptor recognizes is not known. No base qualities exist here, and no much larger clone lies one base off it.

From cysteine to phenylalanine, the CDR3 is 13 amino acids long. CDR3 DNA only is kept here, 39 bases in frame from base 1. From a lookup of the germline V gene, CDR1 and CDR2 are SGHDT and YYEEEE. Relative to germline, V is 0 bases shorter and J is 12 bases shorter, with 13 bases between their ends. The immunoSEQ multiplex PCR assay was used to amplify the TCRB and TCRAD loci from a standardized quantity of quality-controlled genomic DNA. The V(D)J region was spanned by amplicons of a length sufficient to cover the CDR3 and to identify V and J genes. Through the commercial immunoSEQ service, the amplicons were sequenced on an Illumina platform. Regarding the original processing steps: Primer bias and sequencing errors were corrected as previously described, and TCRAD and TCRB definitions were based on the IMGT database. Analysis of the repertoires was done with immunoSEQ Analyzer 3.0 and VDJTools and included basic statistics, V/J segment usage, diversity estimates, rarefaction and pairwise overlap. Diversity was estimated with Chao1, ChaoE, Efron-Thisted, Shannon and inverse Simpson indices, and also on datasets down-sampled to the smallest sample. For repertoire overlap, CDR3 nucleotide sequence, V gene and J gene had to match strictly, and clustering was done by Jaccard-based multidimensional scaling. Not all clones reach the TCRdb copy of this immuneACCESS table, which keeps in-frame sequences only. Checked studies attribute under half of the gap to unresolved V genes and leave the rest unexplained. V, J and clone size reflect that table, while D and trimming were determined from the DNA. Here the sample has 70,000 to 75,000 clones; roughly 95% occur a single time. The ten largest clones represent approximately 0.032% of the sample.

Here is what the overall study found, with its caveats: On average, thymus samples yielded roughly 770,000 unique TCRB clonotypes, whereas blood samples yielded about 84,000. Highly overlapping thymic TCR repertoires among unrelated individuals were reported in the related research. Biased V and J gene segment usage appeared to be present in both thymic and peripheral blood repertoires.

The chain is encoded by TRBV5-6 joined to TRBJ2-1; matching of 5 bases hints at TRBD2 as the D gene. The TCR was taken from a girl under three years old with a congenital heart defect but otherwise immunologically healthy. Sequencing input: thymus tissue. For the CDR3, the sequence is CASSLVTGLGQFF. The bases read TGTGCCAGCAGCTTGGTAACGGGGTTAGGGCAGTTCTTC.